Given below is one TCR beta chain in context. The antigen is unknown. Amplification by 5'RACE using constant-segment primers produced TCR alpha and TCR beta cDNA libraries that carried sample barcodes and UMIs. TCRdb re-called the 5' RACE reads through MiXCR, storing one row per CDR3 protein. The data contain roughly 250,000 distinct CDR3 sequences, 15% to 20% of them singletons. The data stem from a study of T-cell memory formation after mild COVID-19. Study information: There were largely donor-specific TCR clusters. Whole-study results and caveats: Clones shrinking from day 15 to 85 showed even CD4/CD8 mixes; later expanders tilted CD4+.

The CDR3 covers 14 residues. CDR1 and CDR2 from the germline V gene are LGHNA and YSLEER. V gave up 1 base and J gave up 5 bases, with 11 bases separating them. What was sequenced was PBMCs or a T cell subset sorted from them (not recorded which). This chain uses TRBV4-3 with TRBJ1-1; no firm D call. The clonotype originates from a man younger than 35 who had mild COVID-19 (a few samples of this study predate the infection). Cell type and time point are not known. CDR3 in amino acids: CASSQGGPRTEAFF. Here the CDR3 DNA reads TGCGCCAGCAGCCAAGGCGGCCCGAGGACTGAAGCTTTCTTT.